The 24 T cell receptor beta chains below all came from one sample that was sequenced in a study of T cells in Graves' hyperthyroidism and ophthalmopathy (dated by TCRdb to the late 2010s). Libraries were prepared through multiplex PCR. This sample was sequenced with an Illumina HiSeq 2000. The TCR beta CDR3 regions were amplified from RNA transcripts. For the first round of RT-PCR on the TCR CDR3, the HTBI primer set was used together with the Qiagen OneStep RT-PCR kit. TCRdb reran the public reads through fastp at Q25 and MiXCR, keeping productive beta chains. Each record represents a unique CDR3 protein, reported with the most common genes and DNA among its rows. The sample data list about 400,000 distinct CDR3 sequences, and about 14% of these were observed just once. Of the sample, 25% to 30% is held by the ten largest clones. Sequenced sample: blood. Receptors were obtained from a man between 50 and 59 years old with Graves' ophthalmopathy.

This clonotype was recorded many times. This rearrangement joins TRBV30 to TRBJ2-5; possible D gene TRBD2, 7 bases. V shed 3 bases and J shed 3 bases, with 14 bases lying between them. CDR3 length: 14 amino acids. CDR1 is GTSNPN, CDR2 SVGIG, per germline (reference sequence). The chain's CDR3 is CAWSRGLMEETQYF. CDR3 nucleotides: TGTGCCTGGAGCAGGGGACTAATGGAAGAGACCCAGTACTTC. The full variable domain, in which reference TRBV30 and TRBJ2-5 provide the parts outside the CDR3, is SQTIHQWPATLVQPVGSPLSLECTVEGTSNPNLYWYRQAAGRGLQLLFYSVGIGQISSEVPQNLSASRPQDRQFILSSKKLLLSDSGFYLCAWSRGLMEETQYFGPGTRLLVL.

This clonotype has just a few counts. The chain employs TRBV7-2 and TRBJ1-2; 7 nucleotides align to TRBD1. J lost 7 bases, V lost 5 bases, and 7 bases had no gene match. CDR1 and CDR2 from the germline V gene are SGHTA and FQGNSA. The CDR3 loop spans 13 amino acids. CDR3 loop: CASSADRVRGYTF. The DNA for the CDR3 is TGTGCCAGCAGCGCTGACAGGGTCCGTGGCTACACCTTC.

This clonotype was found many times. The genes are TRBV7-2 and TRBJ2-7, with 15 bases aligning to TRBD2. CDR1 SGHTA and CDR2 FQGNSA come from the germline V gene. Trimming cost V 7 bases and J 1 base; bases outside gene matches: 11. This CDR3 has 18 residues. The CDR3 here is CASTRSGLAGGSSYEQYF. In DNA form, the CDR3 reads TGTGCCAGCACCCGGTCGGGACTAGCGGGAGGAAGTTCCTACGAGCAGTACTTC.

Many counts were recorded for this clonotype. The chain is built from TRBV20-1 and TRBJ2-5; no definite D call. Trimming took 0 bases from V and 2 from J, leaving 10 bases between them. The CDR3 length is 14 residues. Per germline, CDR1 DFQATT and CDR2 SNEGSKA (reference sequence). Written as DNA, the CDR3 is TGCAGTGCTAGAGATCAGAGATATCAAGAGACCCAGTACTTC. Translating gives CSARDQRYQETQYF.

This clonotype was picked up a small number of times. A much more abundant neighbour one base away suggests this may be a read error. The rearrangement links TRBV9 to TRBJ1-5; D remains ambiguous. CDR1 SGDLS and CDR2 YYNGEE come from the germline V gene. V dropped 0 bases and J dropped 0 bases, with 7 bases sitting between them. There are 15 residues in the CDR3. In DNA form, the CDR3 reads TGTGCCAGCAGCGTAGACAGTCATAGCAATCAGCCCCAGCATTTT. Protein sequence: CASSVDSHSNQPQHF.

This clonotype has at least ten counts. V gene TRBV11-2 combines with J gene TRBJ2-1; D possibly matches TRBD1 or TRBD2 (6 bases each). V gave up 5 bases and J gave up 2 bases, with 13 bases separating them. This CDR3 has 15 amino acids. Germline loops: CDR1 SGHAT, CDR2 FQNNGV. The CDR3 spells CASSKRGTPYNEQFF. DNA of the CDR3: TGTGCCAGCAGCAAACGGGGGACACCCTACAATGAGCAGTTCTTC.

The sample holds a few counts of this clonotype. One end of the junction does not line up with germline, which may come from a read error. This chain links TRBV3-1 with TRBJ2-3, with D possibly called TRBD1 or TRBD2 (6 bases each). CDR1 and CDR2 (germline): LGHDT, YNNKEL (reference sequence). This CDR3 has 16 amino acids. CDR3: CASSPGGLTQTDAQYF. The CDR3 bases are TGTGCCAGCAGCCCCGGGGGCCTCACCCAGACAGATGCGCAGTATTTT.

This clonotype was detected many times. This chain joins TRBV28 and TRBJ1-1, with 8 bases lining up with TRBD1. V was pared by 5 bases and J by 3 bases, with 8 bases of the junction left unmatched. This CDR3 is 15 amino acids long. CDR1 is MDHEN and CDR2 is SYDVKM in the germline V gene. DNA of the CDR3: TGTGCCAGCAGTGTTTCGGACAGGGCGGACACTGAAGCTTTCTTT. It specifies CASSVSDRADTEAFF.

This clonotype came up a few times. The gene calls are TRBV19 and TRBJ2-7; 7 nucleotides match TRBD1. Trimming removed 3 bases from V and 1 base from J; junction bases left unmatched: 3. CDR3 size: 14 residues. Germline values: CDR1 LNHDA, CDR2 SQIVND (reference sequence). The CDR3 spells CASSIDRVSYEQYF. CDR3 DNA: TGTGCCAGTAGTATCGACAGGGTTTCCTACGAGCAGTACTTC.

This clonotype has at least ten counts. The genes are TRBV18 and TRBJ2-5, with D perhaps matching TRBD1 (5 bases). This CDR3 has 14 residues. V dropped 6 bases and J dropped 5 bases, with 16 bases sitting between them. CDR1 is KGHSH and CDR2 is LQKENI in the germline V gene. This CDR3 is CASSPDSVYETQYF. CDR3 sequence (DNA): TGTGCCAGCTCTCCCGACAGTGTTTACGAGACCCAGTACTTC.

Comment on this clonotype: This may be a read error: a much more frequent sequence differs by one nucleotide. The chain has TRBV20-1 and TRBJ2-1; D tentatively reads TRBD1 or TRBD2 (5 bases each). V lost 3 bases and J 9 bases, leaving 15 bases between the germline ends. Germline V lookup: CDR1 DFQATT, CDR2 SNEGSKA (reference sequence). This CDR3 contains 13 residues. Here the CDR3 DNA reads TGCAGTGCTAGTAGGTCGGGACCGGGTGAGCAGTTCTTC. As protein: CSASRSGPGEQFF.

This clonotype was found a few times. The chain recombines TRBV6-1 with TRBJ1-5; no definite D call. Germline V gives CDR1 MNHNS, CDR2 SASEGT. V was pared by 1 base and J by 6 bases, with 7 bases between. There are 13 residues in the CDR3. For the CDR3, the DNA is TGTGCCAGCAGTGAAGGGGTCGTTCAGCCCCAGCATTTT. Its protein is CASSEGVVQPQHF.

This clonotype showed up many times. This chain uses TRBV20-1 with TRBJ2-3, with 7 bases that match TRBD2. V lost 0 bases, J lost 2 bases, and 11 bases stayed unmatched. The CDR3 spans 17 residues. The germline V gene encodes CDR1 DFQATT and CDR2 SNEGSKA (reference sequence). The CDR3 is CSARDRERGSYTDTQYF. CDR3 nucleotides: TGCAGTGCTAGAGATCGAGAGCGGGGCTCCTACACAGATACGCAGTATTTT.

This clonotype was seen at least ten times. The DNA for the CDR3 is TGCGCCAGCAGCGTAAGCGGGACTAGAAATGAGCAGTTCTTC. As protein: CASSVSGTRNEQFF. This chain connects TRBV5-1 to TRBJ2-1, with TRBD2 identical over 8 bases. V lost 4 bases to trimming and J lost 7 bases; unmatched junction nucleotides: 7. CDR3 size: 14 residues. Germline CDR1 SGHRS, CDR2 YFSETQ.

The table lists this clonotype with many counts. The CDR3 DNA sequence: TGTGCCAGCAGTCGGGACAGGGCCCGGTGGGACACTGAAGCTTTCTTT. This encodes CASSRDRARWDTEAFF. The rearrangement uses TRBV2 and TRBJ1-1; 9 positions agree with TRBD1. This CDR3 has 16 residues. Trimming took 5 bases from V and 3 from J; bases not matched to a gene: 10. Per germline, CDR1 SNHLY and CDR2 FYNNEI.

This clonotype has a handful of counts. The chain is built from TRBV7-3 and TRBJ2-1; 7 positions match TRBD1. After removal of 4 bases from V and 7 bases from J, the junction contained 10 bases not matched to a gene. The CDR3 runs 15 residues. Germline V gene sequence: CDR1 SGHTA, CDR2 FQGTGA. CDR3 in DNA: TGTGCCAGCAGCTCGAGACAGGGAAAGGGTAATGAGCAGTTCTTC. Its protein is CASSSRQGKGNEQFF.

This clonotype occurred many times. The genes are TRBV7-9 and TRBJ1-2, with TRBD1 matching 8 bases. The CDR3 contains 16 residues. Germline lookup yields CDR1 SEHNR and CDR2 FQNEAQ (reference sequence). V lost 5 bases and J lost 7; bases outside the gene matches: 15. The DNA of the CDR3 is TGTGCCAGCAGCGCAGCACGGACAGGGTTCAGCGGTGGCTACACCTTC. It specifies CASSAARTGFSGGYTF.

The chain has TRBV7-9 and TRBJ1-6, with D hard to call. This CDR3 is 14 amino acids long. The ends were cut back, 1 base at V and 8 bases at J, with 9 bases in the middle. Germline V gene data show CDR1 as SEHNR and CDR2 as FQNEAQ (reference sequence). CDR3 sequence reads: CASSLGPGDSPLHF. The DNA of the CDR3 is TGTGCCAGCAGCTTAGGGCCTGGGGATTCACCCCTCCACTTT.

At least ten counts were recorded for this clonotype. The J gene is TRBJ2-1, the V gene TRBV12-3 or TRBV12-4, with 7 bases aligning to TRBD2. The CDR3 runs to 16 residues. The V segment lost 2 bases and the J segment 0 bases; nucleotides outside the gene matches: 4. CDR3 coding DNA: TGTGCCAGCAGTTTAAGGGCGGGAGCCTCCTACAATGAGCAGTTCTTC. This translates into CASSLRAGASYNEQFF.

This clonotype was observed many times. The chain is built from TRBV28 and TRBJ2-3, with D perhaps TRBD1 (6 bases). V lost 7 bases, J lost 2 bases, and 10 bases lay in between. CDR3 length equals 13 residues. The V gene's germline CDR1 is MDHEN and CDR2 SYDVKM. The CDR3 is CASTGHITDTQYF. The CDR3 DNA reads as TGTGCCAGCACGGGACACATCACAGATACGCAGTATTTT.

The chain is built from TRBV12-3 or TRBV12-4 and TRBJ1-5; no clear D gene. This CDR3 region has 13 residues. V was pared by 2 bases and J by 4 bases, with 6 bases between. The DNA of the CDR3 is TGTGCCAGCAGTTTAAGACAAAATCAGCCCCAGCATTTT. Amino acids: CASSLRQNQPQHF.

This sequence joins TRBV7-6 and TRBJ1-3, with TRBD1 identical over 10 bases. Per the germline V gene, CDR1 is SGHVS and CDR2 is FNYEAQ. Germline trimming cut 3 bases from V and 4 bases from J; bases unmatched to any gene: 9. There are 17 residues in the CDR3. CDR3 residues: CASSFRDRGSSGNTIYF. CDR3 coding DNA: TGTGCCAGCAGCTTCAGGGACAGGGGTTCTTCGGGAAACACCATATATTTT.

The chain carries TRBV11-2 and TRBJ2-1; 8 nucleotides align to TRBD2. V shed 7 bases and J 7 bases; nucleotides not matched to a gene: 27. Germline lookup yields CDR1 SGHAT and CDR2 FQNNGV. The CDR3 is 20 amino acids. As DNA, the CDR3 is TGTGCCAGCACCTTCCTACTACCGGGACTAGGGTCCGGTTTATGGAATGAGCAGTTCTTC. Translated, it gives CASTFLLPGLGSGLWNEQFF.

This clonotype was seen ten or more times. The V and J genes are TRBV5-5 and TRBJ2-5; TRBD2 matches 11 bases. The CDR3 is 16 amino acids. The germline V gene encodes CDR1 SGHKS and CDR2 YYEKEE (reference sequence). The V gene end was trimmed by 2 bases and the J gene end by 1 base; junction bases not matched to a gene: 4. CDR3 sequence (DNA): TGTGCCAGCAGCTTTCGACTAGCGGGAACCCAAGAGACCCAGTACTTC. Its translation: CASSFRLAGTQETQYF.